This T cell receptor beta chain was found in a study of blood T cell repertoires in COVID-19. In the study overall: The analysed material was cDNA or gDNA that came from T cells, B-cell-depleted T cells, or PBMCs.

Per germline, CDR1 LNHNV and CDR2 YYDKDF (reference sequence). This CDR3 is 14 amino acids long. Trimming at V came to 8 bases and at J to 9 bases, leaving 11 bases not matched to a gene. Assay used: immunoSEQ multiplex PCR; TCRdb lists only in-frame clones, some missing. The sample includes approximately 270,000 clones, about 90% seen only once; the top ten take about 1.3%. The receptor's source is an elderly man with acute or convalescent COVID-19. Material: peripheral blood. V gene TRBV15 combines with J gene TRBJ2-1, with 9 nucleotides matching TRBD2. CDR3 residues: CATGAGGLRGEQFF. CDR3 bases: TGTGCCACCGGAGCGGGAGGATTGCGAGGTGAGCAGTTCTTC. Full variable domain (remainder filled in from reference TRBV15 and TRBJ2-1): DAMVIQNPRYQVTQFGKPVTLSCSQTLNHNVMYWYQQKSSQAPKLLFHYYDKDFNNEADTPDNFQSRRPNTSFCFLDIRSPGLGDTAMYLCATGAGGLRGEQFFGPGTRLTVL.